This TCR beta chain was documented in a study of Ad26.COV2.S vaccination and SARS-CoV-2 variants. Turning to the study itself: Trial arm assignment for the donor was COV1001 Ad26.COV2.S.

Repertoires were generated with immunoSEQ multiplex PCR, while TCRdb's copy carries only in-frame clones and drops some. This table holds about 480,000 clones, around nine tenths found once. Trimming took off 6 bases at V and 2 bases at J, with 12 bases between the two ends. This CDR3 contains 14 residues. Germline CDR1 reads SGHTA; CDR2 reads FQGTGA. Treatment described: 19 received Ad26.COV2.S at low or high dose, single or two shots; 5 received placebo; per-sample allocation not given. Day 63 following the first vaccine or placebo injection was when the samples were taken. The sequence derives from a person between 18 and 65 years old who received the Ad26.COV2.S COVID-19 vaccine or a placebo. The V gene is TRBV7-3, the J gene TRBJ2-3; possible D gene TRBD2, 6 bases. This specimen was peripheral blood, taken in a trial of Ad26.COV2.S vaccine versus placebo. The CDR3 DNA is TGTGCCAGCAGTTTGCGGGACGCCACAGATACGCAGTATTTT. Amino acids: CASSLRDATDTQYF.